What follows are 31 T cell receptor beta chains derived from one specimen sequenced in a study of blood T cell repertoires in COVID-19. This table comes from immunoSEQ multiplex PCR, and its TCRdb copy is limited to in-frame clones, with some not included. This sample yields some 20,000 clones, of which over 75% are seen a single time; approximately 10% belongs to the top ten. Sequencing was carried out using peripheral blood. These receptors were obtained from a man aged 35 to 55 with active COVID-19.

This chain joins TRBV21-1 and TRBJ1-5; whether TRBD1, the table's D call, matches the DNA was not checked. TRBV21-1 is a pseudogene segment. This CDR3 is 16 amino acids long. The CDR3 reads CASSKRGQGLNQPQHF. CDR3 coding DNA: TGTGCCAGCAGCAAGAGGGGACAGGGGCTAAATCAGCCCCAGCATTTT.

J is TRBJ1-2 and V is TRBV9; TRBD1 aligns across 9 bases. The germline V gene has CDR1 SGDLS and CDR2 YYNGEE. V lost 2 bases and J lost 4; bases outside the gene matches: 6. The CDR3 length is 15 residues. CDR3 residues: CASSVRGQGSYGYTF. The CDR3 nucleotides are TGTGCCAGCAGCGTTCGAGGACAGGGGTCCTATGGCTACACCTTC.

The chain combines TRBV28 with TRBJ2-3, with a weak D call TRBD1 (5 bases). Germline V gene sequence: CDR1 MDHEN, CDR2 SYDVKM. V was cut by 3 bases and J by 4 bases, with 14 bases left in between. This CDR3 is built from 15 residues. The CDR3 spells CASSLASSGSDTQYF. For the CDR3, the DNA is TGTGCCAGCAGTTTGGCCTCGTCAGGGTCAGATACGCAGTATTTT.

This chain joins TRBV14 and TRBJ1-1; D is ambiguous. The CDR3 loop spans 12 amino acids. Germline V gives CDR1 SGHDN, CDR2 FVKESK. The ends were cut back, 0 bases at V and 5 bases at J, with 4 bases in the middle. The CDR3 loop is CASSQDVTEAFF. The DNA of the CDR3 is TGTGCCAGCAGCCAAGATGTAACTGAAGCTTTCTTT.

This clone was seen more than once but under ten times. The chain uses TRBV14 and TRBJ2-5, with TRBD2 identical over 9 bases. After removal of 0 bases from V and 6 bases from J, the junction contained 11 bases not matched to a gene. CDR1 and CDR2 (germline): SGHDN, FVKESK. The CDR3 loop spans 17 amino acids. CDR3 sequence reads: CASSQDLVAGGLKTQYF. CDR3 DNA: TGTGCCAGCAGCCAAGATTTAGTCGCGGGAGGGCTAAAGACCCAGTACTTC. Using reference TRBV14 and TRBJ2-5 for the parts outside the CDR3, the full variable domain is EAGVTQFPSHSVIEKGQTVTLRCDPISGHDNLYWYRRVMGKEIKFLLHFVKESKQDESGMPNNRFLAERTGGTYSTLKVQPAELEDSGVYFCASSQDLVAGGLKTQYFGPGTRLLVL.

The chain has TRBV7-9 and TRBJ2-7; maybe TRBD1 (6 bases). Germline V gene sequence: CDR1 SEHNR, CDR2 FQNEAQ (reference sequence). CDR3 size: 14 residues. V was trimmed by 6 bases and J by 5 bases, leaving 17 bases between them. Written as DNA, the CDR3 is TGTGCCAGCAGTCATTCGGGACAAATCCACGAGCAGTACTTC. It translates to CASSHSGQIHEQYF.

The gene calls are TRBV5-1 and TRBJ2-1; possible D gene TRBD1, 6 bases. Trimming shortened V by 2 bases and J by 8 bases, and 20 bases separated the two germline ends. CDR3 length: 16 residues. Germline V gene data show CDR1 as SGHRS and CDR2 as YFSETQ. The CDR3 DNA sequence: TGCGCCAGCAGCTTAACCCGAACGAGGGGGATCGATGAGCAGTTCTTC. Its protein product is CASSLTRTRGIDEQFF.

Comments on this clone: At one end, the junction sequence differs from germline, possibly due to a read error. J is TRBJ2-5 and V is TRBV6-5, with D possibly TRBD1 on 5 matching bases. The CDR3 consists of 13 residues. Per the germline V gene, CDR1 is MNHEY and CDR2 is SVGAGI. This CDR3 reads CASSYDSSYGQYF. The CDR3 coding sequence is TGCGCCAGCAGTTACGACAGTTCCTACGGGCAGTACTTC.

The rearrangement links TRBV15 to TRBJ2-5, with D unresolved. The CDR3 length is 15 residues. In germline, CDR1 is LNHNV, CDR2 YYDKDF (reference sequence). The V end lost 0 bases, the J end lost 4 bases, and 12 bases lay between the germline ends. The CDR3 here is CATSRDVQTTETQYF. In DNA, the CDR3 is TGTGCCACCAGCAGAGATGTTCAAACTACAGAGACCCAGTACTTC.

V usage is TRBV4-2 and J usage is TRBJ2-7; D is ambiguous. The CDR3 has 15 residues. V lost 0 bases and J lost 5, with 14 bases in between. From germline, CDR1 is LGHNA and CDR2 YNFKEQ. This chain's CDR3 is CASSQDVVSVDEQYF. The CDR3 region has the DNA TGTGCCAGCAGCCAAGATGTAGTTAGTGTCGACGAGCAGTACTTC.

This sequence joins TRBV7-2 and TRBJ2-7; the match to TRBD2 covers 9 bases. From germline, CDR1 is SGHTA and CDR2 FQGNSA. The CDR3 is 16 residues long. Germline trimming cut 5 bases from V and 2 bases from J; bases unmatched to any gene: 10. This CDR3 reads CASSHLAGRGTYEQYF. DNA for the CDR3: TGTGCCAGCAGCCACCTAGCGGGAAGGGGTACCTACGAGCAGTACTTC.

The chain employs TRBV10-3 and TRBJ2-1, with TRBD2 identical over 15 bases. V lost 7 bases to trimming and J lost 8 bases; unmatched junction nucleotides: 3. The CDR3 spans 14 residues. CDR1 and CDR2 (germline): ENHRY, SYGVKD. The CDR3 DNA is TGTGCCATCAAGGGACTAGCGGGAGGTGATGAGCAGTTCTTC. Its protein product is CAIKGLAGGDEQFF.

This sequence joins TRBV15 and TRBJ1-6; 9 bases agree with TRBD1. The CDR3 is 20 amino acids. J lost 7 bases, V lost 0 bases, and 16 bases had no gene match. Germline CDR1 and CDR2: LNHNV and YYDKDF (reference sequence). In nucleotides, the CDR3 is TGTGCCACCAGCAGAGATCTTGGACAGGGGCCTGAGTATGTAAATTCACCCCTCCACTTT. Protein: CATSRDLGQGPEYVNSPLHF.

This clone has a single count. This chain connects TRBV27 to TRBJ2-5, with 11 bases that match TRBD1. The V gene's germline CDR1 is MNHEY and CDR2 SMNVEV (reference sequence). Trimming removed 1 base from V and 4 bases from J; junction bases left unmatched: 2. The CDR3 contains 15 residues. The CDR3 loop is CASSLLGTGGETQYF. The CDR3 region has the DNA TGTGCCAGCAGTTTATTAGGGACAGGGGGAGAGACCCAGTACTTC.

CDR3 in amino acids: CASRGTSALTGELFF. As DNA, the CDR3 is TGTGCCAGTAGGGGGACTAGCGCCCTCACCGGGGAGCTGTTTTTT. The chain employs TRBV19 and TRBJ2-2; 10 bases are a match to TRBD2. The CDR3 extends over 15 amino acids. Germline assignment: CDR1 LNHDA and CDR2 SQIVND (reference sequence). Trimming took 6 bases from V and 4 from J; bases not matched to a gene: 5. Full variable domain (outside the CDR3, taken from reference TRBV19 and TRBJ2-2): DGGITQSPKYLFRKEGQNVTLSCEQNLNHDAMYWYRQDPGQGLRLIYYSQIVNDFQKGDIAEGYSVSREKKESFPLTVTSAQKNPTAFYLCASRGTSALTGELFFGEGSRLTVL.

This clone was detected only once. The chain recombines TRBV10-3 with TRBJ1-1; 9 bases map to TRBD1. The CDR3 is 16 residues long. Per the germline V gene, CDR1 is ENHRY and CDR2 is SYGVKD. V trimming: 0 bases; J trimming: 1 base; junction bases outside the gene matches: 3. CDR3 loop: CAISESGTGRNTEAFF. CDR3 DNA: TGTGCCATCAGTGAGTCCGGGACAGGGCGGAACACTGAAGCTTTCTTT.

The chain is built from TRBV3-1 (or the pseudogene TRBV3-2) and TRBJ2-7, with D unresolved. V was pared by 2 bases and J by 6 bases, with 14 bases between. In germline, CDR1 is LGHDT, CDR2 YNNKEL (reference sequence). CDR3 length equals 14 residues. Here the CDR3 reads CASSQKVGAVEQYF. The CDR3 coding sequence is TGTGCCAGCAGCCAAAAGGTGGGTGCGGTCGAGCAGTACTTC.

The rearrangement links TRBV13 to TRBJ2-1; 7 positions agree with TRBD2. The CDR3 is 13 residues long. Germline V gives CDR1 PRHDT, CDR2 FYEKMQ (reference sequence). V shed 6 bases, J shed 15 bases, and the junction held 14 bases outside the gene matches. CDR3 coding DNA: TGTGCCAGCAGAAAAACCGGGACTATCCATCCGTTCTTC. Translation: CASRKTGTIHPFF.

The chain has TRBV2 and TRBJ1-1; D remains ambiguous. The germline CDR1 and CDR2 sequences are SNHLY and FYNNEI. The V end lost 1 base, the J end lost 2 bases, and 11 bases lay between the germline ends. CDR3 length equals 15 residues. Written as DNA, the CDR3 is TGTGCCAGCAGTGAAGGAGGGAACCGCAACACTGAAGCTTTCTTT. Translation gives CASSEGGNRNTEAFF. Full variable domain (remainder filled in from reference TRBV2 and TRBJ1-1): EPEVTQTPSHQVTQMGQEVILRCVPISNHLYFYWYRQILGQKVEFLVSFYNNEISEKSEIFDDQFSVERPDGSNFTLKIRSTKLEDSAMYFCASSEGGNRNTEAFFGQGTRLTVV.

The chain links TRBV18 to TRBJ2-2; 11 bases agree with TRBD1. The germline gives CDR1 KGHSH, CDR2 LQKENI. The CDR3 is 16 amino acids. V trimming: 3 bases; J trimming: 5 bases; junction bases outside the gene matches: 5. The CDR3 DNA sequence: TGTGCCAGCTCACCCGGACAGGGGGCGCGAACCGGGGAGCTGTTTTTT. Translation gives CASSPGQGARTGELFF.

The CDR3 loop is CASSVEGLAGTGELFF. The CDR3 DNA follows: TGTGCCAGCAGCGTAGAGGGGCTAGCGGGAACCGGGGAGCTGTTTTTT. The chain is built from TRBV9 and TRBJ2-2, with 9 bases aligning to TRBD2. The CDR3 extends over 16 amino acids. V lost 0 bases and J lost 5; bases outside the gene matches: 5. Per the germline V gene, CDR1 is SGDLS and CDR2 is YYNGEE.

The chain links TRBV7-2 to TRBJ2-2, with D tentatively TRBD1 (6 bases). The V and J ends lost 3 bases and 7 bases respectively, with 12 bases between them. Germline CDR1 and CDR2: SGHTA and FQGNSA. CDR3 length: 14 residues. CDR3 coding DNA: TGTGCCAGCAGCTTCGGACAGTTCAACGGGGAGCTGTTTTTT. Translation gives CASSFGQFNGELFF.

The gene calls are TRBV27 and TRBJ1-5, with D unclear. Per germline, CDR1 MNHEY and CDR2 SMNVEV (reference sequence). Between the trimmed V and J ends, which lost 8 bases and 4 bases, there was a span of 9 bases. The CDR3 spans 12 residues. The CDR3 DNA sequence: TGTGCCAGCGCCAACATAAATCAGCCCCAGCATTTT. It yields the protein CASANINQPQHF.

The CDR3 region is CASSIGGAARGIQETQYF. CDR3 DNA sequence: TGTGCCAGTAGTATAGGGGGAGCAGCGCGGGGGATTCAAGAGACCCAGTACTTC. The chain couples TRBV19 to TRBJ2-5, with 7 bases matching TRBD2. The CDR3 covers 18 residues. V shed 1 base, J shed 2 bases, and the junction held 13 bases outside the gene matches. The germline V gene encodes CDR1 LNHDA and CDR2 SQIVND (reference sequence).

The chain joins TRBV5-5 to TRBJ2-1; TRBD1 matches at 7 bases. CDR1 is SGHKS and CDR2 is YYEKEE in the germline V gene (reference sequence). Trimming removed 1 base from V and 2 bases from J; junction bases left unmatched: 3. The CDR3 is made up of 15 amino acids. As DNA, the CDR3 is TGTGCCAGCAGCTTGCGTCAGGGGGCCTACAATGAGCAGTTCTTC. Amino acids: CASSLRQGAYNEQFF.

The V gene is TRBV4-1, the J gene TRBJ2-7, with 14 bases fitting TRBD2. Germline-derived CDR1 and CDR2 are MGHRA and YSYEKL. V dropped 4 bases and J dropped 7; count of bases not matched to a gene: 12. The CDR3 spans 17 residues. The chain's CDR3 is CASSLRPGLAGVNEQYF. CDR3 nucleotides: TGCGCCAGCAGCCTACGTCCGGGACTAGCGGGAGTGAATGAGCAGTACTTC.

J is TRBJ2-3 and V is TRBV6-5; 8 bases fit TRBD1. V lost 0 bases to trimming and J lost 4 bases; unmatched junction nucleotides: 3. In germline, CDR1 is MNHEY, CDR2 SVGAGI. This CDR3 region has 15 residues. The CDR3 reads CASSYSTGVPDTQYF. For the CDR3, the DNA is TGTGCCAGCAGTTACTCGACAGGGGTCCCAGATACGCAGTATTTT.

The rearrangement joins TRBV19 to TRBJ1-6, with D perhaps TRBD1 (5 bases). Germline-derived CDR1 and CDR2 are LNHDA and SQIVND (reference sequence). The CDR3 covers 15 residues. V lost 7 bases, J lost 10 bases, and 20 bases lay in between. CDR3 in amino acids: CASTWSGGTGSPLHF. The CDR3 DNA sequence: TGTGCCAGTACCTGGAGCGGGGGAACCGGCTCACCCCTCCACTTT.

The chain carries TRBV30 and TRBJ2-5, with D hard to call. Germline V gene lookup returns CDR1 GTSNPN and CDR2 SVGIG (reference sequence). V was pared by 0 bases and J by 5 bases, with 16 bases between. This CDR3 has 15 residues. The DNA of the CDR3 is TGTGCCTGGAGTGTAGGTACCTCGCGGCGGGAGACCCAGTACTTC. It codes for CAWSVGTSRRETQYF.

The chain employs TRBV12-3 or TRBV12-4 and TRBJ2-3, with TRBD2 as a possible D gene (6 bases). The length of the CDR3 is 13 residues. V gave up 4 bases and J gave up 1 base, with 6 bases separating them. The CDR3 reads CASSSSGTDTQYF. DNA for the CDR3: TGTGCCAGCAGTTCTAGCGGCACAGATACGCAGTATTTT.

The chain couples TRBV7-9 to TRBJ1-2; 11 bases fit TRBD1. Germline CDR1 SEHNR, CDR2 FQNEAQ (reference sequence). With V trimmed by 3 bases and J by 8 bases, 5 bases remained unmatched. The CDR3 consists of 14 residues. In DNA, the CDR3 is TGTGCCAGCAGCTTGGGACAGGGGGAGAGAGGCTACACCTTC. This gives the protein CASSLGQGERGYTF.